This entry lists 9 T cell receptor beta chains sequenced from one sample in a study of beta chain features in type 1 diabetes. The entirety of the isolated RNA underwent reverse transcription, so expressed TCRB transcripts were sequenced. The protocol was immunoSEQ multiplex PCR, while the TCRdb copy is restricted to in-frame clones and leaves out a portion. The sample includes about 290,000 clones, under 8.5% of them seen just once. Sequencing was carried out using central memory CD4+ T cells from blood. These receptor sequences come from a woman younger than 35 in good health.

This clone was counted a few times. J is TRBJ2-1 and V is TRBV11-2, with D unresolved. This CDR3 has 13 residues. CDR1 SGHAT and CDR2 FQNNGV come from the germline V gene. Trimming left V 5 bases short and J 7 bases short, with 12 bases between. The CDR3 protein is CASSTAWGNEQFF. The CDR3 nucleotides read TGTGCCAGCAGCACCGCCTGGGGTAATGAGCAGTTCTTC. Looking up the rest from reference TRBV11-2 and TRBJ2-1 gives the full variable domain: EAGVAQSPRYKIIEKRQSVAFWCNPISGHATLYWYQQILGQGPKLLIQFQNNGVVDDSQLPKDRFSAERLKGVDSTLKIQPAKLEDSAVYLCASSTAWGNEQFFGPGTRLTVL.

This clone was observed many times. The chain has TRBV9 and TRBJ2-2, with a weak D call TRBD2 (5 bases). Germline assignment: CDR1 SGDLS and CDR2 YYNGEE. The CDR3 is 15 amino acids. The V and J ends lost 0 bases and 6 bases respectively, with 12 bases between them. Here the CDR3 DNA reads TGTGCCAGCAGCGTAGCCGTAGCGCAAGCCGGGGAGCTGTTTTTT. This sequence encodes CASSVAVAQAGELFF.

This clone has just a few counts. The V call is TRBV4-2, the J call TRBJ1-1, with D possibly matching TRBD1 (6 bases). The CDR3 totals 14 residues. V lost 0 bases and J 4 bases, leaving 9 bases between the germline ends. Germline CDR1 reads LGHNA; CDR2 reads YNFKEQ. The DNA for the CDR3 is TGTGCCAGCAGCCAAGACGGGGGGCTCACTGAAGCTTTCTTT. This codes for CASSQDGGLTEAFF.

This chain joins TRBV19 and TRBJ2-1; D possibly corresponds to TRBD1 (6 bases). Trimming cost V 5 bases and J 0 bases, with 11 bases left between them. CDR1 and CDR2 from the germline V gene are LNHDA and SQIVND (reference sequence). The CDR3 is made up of 15 amino acids. CDR3 bases: TGTGCCAGTAGTCAACAGGGTTACTCCTACAATGAGCAGTTCTTC. Amino acid sequence: CASSQQGYSYNEQFF. Variable domain in full (rest from reference TRBV19 and TRBJ2-1): DGGITQSPKYLFRKEGQNVTLSCEQNLNHDAMYWYRQDPGQGLRLIYYSQIVNDFQKGDIAEGYSVSREKKESFPLTVTSAQKNPTAFYLCASSQQGYSYNEQFFGPGTRLTVL.

This clone appeared a few times. The gene calls are TRBV6-5 and TRBJ2-5; 9 positions agree with TRBD1. V trimming: 6 bases; J trimming: 5 bases; junction bases outside the gene matches: 7. This CDR3 is 14 amino acids long. CDR1 is MNHEY, CDR2 SVGAGI, per germline. In DNA, the CDR3 is TGTGCCAGCAGGGAAACCGACAGGGGGGAGACCCAGTACTTC. This gives the protein CASRETDRGETQYF.

A few counts support this clone. The CDR3 DNA sequence: TGTGCCAGCAGTTACGGGGGGCCGACAAACAATGAGCAGTTCTTC. Its translation: CASSYGGPTNNEQFF. The chain uses TRBV6-6 and TRBJ2-1, with D perhaps assigned TRBD1 or TRBD2 (6 bases each). This CDR3 comprises 15 residues. CDR1 is MNHNY and CDR2 is SVGAGI in the germline V gene (reference sequence). V was pared by 2 bases and J by 5 bases, with 13 bases between.

This clone was observed a few times. In the same sample, other DNA sequences code for this CDR3. The rearrangement joins TRBV6-6 to TRBJ1-2; D remains unclear. The CDR3 runs to 13 residues. With 6 bases removed from V and 2 bases from J, the gap between germline ends came to 10 bases. The germline gives CDR1 MNHNY, CDR2 SVGAGI (reference sequence). The CDR3: CASSPDPNYGYTF. The CDR3 nucleotides are TGTGCCAGCAGCCCGGACCCAAACTATGGCTACACCTTC.

The J gene is TRBJ2-1, the V gene TRBV4-1, with 8 bases aligning to TRBD2. Germline V CDR1 and CDR2: MGHRA, YSYEKL. V gave up 3 bases and J gave up 7 bases; unmatched junction bases: 8. CDR3 length: 15 amino acids. Here the CDR3 DNA reads TGCGCCAGCAGCCACGGGAGGGCCGGAGGTAATGAGCAGTTCTTC. As protein: CASSHGRAGGNEQFF.

V is TRBV27 and J is TRBJ2-7; D remains unclear. This CDR3 is 14 amino acids long. The V end lost 6 bases, the J end lost 2 bases, and 14 bases lay between the germline ends. Germline loops: CDR1 MNHEY, CDR2 SMNVEV (reference sequence). The CDR3 DNA reads as TGTGCCAGCAGGAAAGGCGGCGGCCCCTACGAGCAGTACTTC. It is translated as CASRKGGGPYEQYF.